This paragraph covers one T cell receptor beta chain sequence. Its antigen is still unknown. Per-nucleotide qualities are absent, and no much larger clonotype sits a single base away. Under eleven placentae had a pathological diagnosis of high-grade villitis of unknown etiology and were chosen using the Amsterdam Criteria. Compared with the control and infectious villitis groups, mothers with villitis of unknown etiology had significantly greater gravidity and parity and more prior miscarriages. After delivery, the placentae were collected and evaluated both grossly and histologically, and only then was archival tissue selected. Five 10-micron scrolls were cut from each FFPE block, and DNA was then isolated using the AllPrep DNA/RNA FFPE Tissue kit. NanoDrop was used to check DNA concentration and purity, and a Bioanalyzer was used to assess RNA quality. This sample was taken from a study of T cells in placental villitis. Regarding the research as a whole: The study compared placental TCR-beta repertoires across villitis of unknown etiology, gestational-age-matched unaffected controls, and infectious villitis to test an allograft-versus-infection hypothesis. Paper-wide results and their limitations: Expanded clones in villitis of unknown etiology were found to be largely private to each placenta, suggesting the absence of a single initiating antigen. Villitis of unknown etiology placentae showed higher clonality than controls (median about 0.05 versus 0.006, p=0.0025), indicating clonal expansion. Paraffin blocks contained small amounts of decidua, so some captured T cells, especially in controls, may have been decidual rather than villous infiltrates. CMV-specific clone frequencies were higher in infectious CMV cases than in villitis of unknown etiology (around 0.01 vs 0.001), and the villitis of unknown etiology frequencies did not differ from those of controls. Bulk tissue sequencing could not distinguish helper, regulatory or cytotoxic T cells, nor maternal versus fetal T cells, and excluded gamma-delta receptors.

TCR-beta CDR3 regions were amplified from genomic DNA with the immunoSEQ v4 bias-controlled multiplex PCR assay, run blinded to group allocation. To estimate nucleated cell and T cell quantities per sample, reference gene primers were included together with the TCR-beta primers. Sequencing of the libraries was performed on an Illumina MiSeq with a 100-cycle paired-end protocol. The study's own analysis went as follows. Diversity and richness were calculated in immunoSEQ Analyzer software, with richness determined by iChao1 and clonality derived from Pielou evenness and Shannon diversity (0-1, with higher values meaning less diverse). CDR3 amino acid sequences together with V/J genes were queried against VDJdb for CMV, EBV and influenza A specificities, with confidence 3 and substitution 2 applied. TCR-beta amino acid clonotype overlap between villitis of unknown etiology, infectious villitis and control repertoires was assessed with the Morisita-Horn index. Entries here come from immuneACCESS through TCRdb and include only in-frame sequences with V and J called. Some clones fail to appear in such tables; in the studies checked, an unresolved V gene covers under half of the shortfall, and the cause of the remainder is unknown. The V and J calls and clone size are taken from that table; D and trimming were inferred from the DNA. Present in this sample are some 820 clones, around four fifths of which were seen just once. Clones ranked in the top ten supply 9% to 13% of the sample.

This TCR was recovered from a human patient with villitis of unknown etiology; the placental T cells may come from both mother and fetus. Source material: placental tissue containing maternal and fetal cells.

The CDR3: CASSLSRGGGYGYTF. The sequenced DNA is TGTGCCAGCAGTTTATCTCGTGGTGGCGGCTATGGCTACACCTTC. Here the chain combines TRBV28 and TRBJ1-2; no D gene is confidently identified. Cut back by 1 base and 4 bases, the V and J ends lie 13 bases apart. The germline V gene supplies CDR1 MDHEN and CDR2 SYDVKM. Including the terminal cysteine and phenylalanine, the CDR3 comprises 15 residues. The entry retains the CDR3 DNA only, 45 bases that are in frame from base 1.